This T cell receptor (beta chain) was sequenced for a study of control samples from healthy donors and cancer patients. Generated by immunoSEQ multiplex PCR, the TCRdb table keeps only in-frame clones and is missing some. The table shows roughly 160,000 clones, with nearly 96% occurring only once. V lost 0 bases to trimming and J lost 4 bases, with 2 bases between them. CDR3 size: 12 residues. The germline CDR1 and CDR2 sequences are SGHAT and FQDESV (reference sequence). The receptor was derived from a woman aged 25 to 39 in good health. This chain joins TRBV11-1 and TRBJ2-3; D gene ambiguous. The source material was blood. The CDR3 loop is CASSLAPDTQYF. CDR3 nucleotides: TGTGCCAGCAGCTTAGCCCCAGATACGCAGTATTTT.